The 8 T cell receptor beta chains presented below share a single source sample, sequenced in a study. TCRdb re-called the RT-PCR reads with MiXCR, one entry per CDR3 protein. The data hold about 680,000 distinct CDR3 sequences, with 14% observed a single time. Sample: memory CD4+ T cells from blood. Source of these receptors: a female donor in good health, serving as a healthy control.

This clonotype was detected many times. The V call is TRBV29-1, the J call TRBJ2-7; D gene uncertain. This CDR3 spans 11 amino acids. Germline loops: CDR1 SQVTM, CDR2 ANQGSEA. Deletions cut 2 bases from V and 4 bases from J, with 6 bases between. CDR3 in amino acids: CSVESAYEQYF. The CDR3 DNA is TGCAGCGTTGAAAGTGCGTACGAGCAGTACTTC.

The chain links TRBV9 to TRBJ2-2; D may correspond to TRBD1 or TRBD2 (5 bases each). CDR3 length: 16 residues. Trimming pared 1 base from V and 1 base from J, leaving 11 bases between. The germline CDR1 and CDR2 sequences are SGDLS and YYNGEE. The CDR3 DNA follows: TGTGCCAGCAGCGTACGGGGACGCTTGAACACCGGGGAGCTGTTTTTT. Amino acid sequence: CASSVRGRLNTGELFF.

CDR3: CASSPRDRGISSSYNSPLHF. CDR3 in DNA: TGTGCCAGCAGCCCCCGGGACAGGGGCATTTCGAGCTCCTATAATTCACCCCTCCACTTT. The gene calls are TRBV4-2 and TRBJ1-6; 10 bases agree with TRBD1. The ends lost 4 bases at V and 0 bases at J; junction bases unmatched: 12. Germline-derived CDR1 and CDR2 are LGHNA and YNFKEQ. The CDR3 loop spans 20 amino acids.

The chain uses TRBV12-3 or TRBV12-4 and TRBJ2-2, with TRBD1 matching over 8 bases. This CDR3 contains 15 residues. The J segment lost 4 bases and the V segment lost 9 bases, leaving 10 bases of the junction unmatched. CDR3: CASTPGGLSTGELFF. Here the CDR3 DNA reads TGTGCCAGTACACCAGGGGGCTTGAGCACCGGGGAGCTGTTTTTT.

This clonotype was detected a few times. Possible read error: a much larger clone is one base away. The chain uses TRBV7-2 and TRBJ2-7, with D perhaps matching TRBD2 (5 bases). Germline V lookup: CDR1 SGHTA, CDR2 FQGNSA. V was cut by 0 bases and J by 2 bases, with 8 bases left in between. This CDR3 has 14 amino acids. The CDR3: CASSLASATYEQYF. The CDR3 nucleotides read TGTGCCAGCAGCTTAGCTAGCGCCACCTACGAGCAGTACTTC. The full variable domain, with the rest looked up from reference TRBV7-2 and TRBJ2-7, is GAGVSQSPSNKVTEKGKDVELRCDPISGHTALYWYRQSLGQGLEFLIYFQGNSAPDKSGLPSDRFSAERTGGSVSTLTIQRTQQEDSAVYLCASSLASATYEQYFGPGTRLTVT.

This clonotype came up many times. V usage is TRBV7-9 and J usage is TRBJ1-5, with D tentatively TRBD1 (6 bases). Between the trimmed V and J ends, which lost 4 bases and 7 bases, there was a span of 26 bases. This CDR3 is built from 18 residues. Looked up from germline, CDR1 is SEHNR and CDR2 is FQNEAQ (reference sequence). CDR3 DNA sequence: TGTGCCAGCAGCTCGGGGGCGTGGAAAGACGTCCACGGGCAGCCCCAGCATTTT. Residues: CASSSGAWKDVHGQPQHF.

This clonotype was counted at least ten times. The chain combines TRBV7-2 with TRBJ2-6; D gene uncertain. The germline CDR1 and CDR2 sequences are SGHTA and FQGNSA. This CDR3 has 13 amino acids. Trimming took 3 bases from V and 3 from J, leaving 3 bases between them. The CDR3 coding sequence is TGTGCCAGCAGCTTCTATGGGGCCAACGTCCTGACTTTC. Its translation: CASSFYGANVLTF.

The sample holds a few counts of this clonotype. CDR3 loop: CASSRGTSGTYEQFF. The CDR3, as DNA: TGCGCCAGCAGCCGTGGGACTAGCGGGACGTATGAGCAGTTCTTC. The rearrangement links TRBV5-1 to TRBJ2-1; TRBD2 agrees at 13 bases. The CDR3 loop spans 15 amino acids. The J segment lost 8 bases and the V segment lost 4 bases, leaving 6 bases of the junction unmatched. Germline V CDR1 and CDR2: SGHRS, YFSETQ.